This record concerns one T cell receptor beta chain sequence. What it recognizes is unknown. Treatment given: 15 to 20 received Ad26.COV2.S at low or high dose, single or two shots; 5 received placebo; per-sample allocation not given. Following the first vaccine or placebo injection, samples were taken on day 63. Assay: immunoSEQ multiplex PCR; the TCRdb copy retains only in-frame clones and omits some. The data hold about 350,000 clones, with 86% observed a single time. The source of the sample is a study of Ad26.COV2.S vaccination and SARS-CoV-2 variants. Study-level points and caveats: Non-spike TCR breadth did not differ much between vaccine and placebo recipients.

Here the sequenced sample was peripheral blood, taken in a trial of Ad26.COV2.S vaccine versus placebo. The source is a person aged 18-65 years who received the Ad26.COV2.S COVID-19 vaccine or a placebo.

The CDR3 region has the DNA TGTGCCAGCACCTACGGGGGTGGATATGGGAATCAGCCCCAGCATTTT. Its protein product is CASTYGGGYGNQPQHF. This chain links TRBV7-8 with TRBJ1-5; the D gene is possibly TRBD1 (5 bases). CDR3 length: 16 residues. V lost 7 bases to trimming and J lost 4 bases, with 20 bases between them. Germline CDR1 SGHVS, CDR2 FQNEAQ. The whole variable domain, filled in from reference TRBV7-8 and TRBJ1-5, reads GAGVSQSPRYKVAKRGQDVALRCDPISGHVSLFWYQQALGQGPEFLTYFQNEAQLDKSGLPSDRFFAERPEGSVSTLKIQRTQQEDSAVYLCASTYGGGYGNQPQHFGDGTRLSIL.